A selection of T cell receptor beta chains follows, all from one sample in a study of blood T cell repertoires in COVID-19. Libraries were prepared by immunoSEQ multiplex PCR; TCRdb keeps only in-frame clonotypes and omits some of them. The sample contains 150,000 to 200,000 clones, around 90% of which appear only once. Specimen: peripheral blood. These receptors were collected from a woman between 50 and 59 years old with acute or convalescent COVID-19. Both conserved end residues are part of each CDR3. D genes are given only for firm matches. Clone sizes are given selectively: once, few, many, or a class where the clone is expanded.

D gene | clone size | J gene | V gene | CDR3 DNA | CDR3 protein
TRBD1 | - | TRBJ1-4 | TRBV6-1 | TGTGCCAGCAGTGATAGACAGGGTTATGAAAAACTGTTTTTT | CASSDRQGYEKLFF
TRBD1 | - | TRBJ1-2 | TRBV27 | TGTGCCAGCAGTTGGACAGGCGCTACTAACTATGGCTACACCTTC | CASSWTGATNYGYTF
- | - | TRBJ1-6 | TRBV30 | TGCGCCCTGGGGAGACAAGCCTATAATTCACCCCTCCACTTT | CALGRQAYNSPLHF
- | - | TRBJ1-4 | TRBV10-3 | TGTGCCATCAGTGAGTCCGGGGTTCAGAATGAAAAACTGTTTTTT | CAISESGVQNEKLFF
- | - | TRBJ1-1 | TRBV7-6 | TGTGCCAGCAGCTTATCCGACAGGCAGAACACTGAAGCTTTCTTT | CASSLSDRQNTEAFF
- | - | TRBJ1-1 | TRBV19 | TGTGCCACCATAGGGACATATAACACTGAAGCTTTCTTT | CATIGTYNTEAFF
TRBD2 | - | TRBJ2-1 | TRBV3-1/TRBV3-2 | TGTGCCAGCAGCTTTACTAGCGGGGGGCCGGATGAGCAGTTCTTC | CASSFTSGGPDEQFF
TRBD1 | - | TRBJ1-2 | TRBV19 | TGTGCCAGTAGTGCCCGGACAGGTAGCTACACCTTC | CASSARTGSYTF
- | few | TRBJ2-7 | TRBV10-2 | TGCGCCAGCAGGGCGGCAGGGGCGATTGAGCAGTACTTC | CASRAAGAIEQYF
TRBD1 | - | TRBJ1-2 | TRBV3-1/TRBV3-2 | TGTGCCAGCAGCCTAGGGACAGGGCCTATCTATGGCTACACCTTC | CASSLGTGPIYGYTF
- | - | TRBJ2-2 | TRBV9 | TGTGCCAGCAGCCCAGAGGTCTACCTGAACACCGGGGAGCTGTTTTTT | CASSPEVYLNTGELFF
- | - | TRBJ1-1 | TRBV5-1 | TGCGCCAGCAGCTTGGTATGGGGGGATACTGAAGCTTTCTTT | CASSLVWGDTEAFF
- | - | TRBJ2-7 | TRBV24-1 | TGTGCCACCAGTGAAGCGACGGTGCTGTTTCCCTACGAGCAGTACTTC | CATSEATVLFPYEQYF
- | - | TRBJ1-1 | TRBV5-5 | TGTGCCAGCAGCGCGGCGTACAGGGATAACACTGAAGCTTTCTTT | CASSAAYRDNTEAFF
TRBD1 | once | TRBJ2-7 | TRBV11-2 | TGTGCCAGCAGCCCCCCGGACAGGGGGACCTACGAGCAGTACTTC | CASSPPDRGTYEQYF
TRBD1 | - | TRBJ1-2 | TRBV19 | TGTGCCAGTAGTTCTCAGGGGGGACGTGGCTACACCTTC | CASSSQGGRGYTF
TRBD2 | - | TRBJ2-1 | TRBV7-9 | TGTGCCAGCAGCCCGCAGCCGGGACTAGCGGGCCCTTACAATGAGCAGTTCTTC | CASSPQPGLAGPYNEQFF
TRBD2 | - | TRBJ2-3 | TRBV30 | TGTGCCTGGGGGACTAGCGGGGGCCGATTTGACACAGATACGCAGTATTTT | CAWGTSGGRFDTDTQYF
- | once | TRBJ1-4 | TRBV3-1/TRBV3-2 | TGTGCCAGCAGCCTTACAGGCCCGTTGATTAATGAAAAACTGTTTTTT | CASSLTGPLINEKLFF
- | few | TRBJ2-3 | TRBV30 | TGTGCCTGGAGTCTCCTGGCGGGGCGCACAGATACGCAGTATTTT | CAWSLLAGRTDTQYF
- | - | TRBJ2-1 | TRBV3-1/TRBV3-2 | TGTGCCAGCAGCCAAGACTTGGGCGGGTTGAGGACTGAGCAGTTCTTC | CASSQDLGGLRTEQFF
TRBD1 | - | TRBJ1-2 | TRBV30 | TGTGCCTGGAAAGAAACCGGGACAGGGCCTTTGAGCTACACCTTC | CAWKETGTGPLSYTF
- | - | TRBJ1-2 | TRBV18 | TGTGCCAGCTCACCCGGAGGGTTGGCCTATGGCTACACCTTC | CASSPGGLAYGYTF
TRBD2 | - | TRBJ2-3 | TRBV4-3 | TGCGCCAGCAGCCAAGCTTTGACTAGCGGGCAGTATTTT | CASSQALTSGQYF
- | - | TRBJ1-1 | TRBV19 | TGTGCCAGTAGTTTACAGGGGAACACTGAAGCTTTCTTT | CASSLQGNTEAFF
- | - | TRBJ1-3 | TRBV6-2/TRBV6-3 | TGTGCCAGCAGTATCACACAGGGAGCTGGAAACACCATATATTTT | CASSITQGAGNTIYF